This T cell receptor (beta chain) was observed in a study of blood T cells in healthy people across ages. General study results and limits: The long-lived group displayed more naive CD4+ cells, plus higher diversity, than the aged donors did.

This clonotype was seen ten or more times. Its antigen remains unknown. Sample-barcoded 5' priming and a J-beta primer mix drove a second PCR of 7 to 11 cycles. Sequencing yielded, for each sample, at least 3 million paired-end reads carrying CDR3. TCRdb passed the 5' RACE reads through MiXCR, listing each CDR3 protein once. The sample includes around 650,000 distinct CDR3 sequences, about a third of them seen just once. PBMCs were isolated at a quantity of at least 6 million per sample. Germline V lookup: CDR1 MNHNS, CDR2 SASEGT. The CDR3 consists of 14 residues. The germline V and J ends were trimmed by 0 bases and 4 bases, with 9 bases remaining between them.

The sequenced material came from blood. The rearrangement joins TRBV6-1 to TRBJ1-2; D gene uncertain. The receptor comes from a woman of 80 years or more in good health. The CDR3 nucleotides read TGTGCCAGCAGTGAAGCGGGAGGGCGCTATGGCTACACCTTC. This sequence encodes CASSEAGGRYGYTF.